The text below deals with one T cell receptor beta chain. The sample is drawn from a study of PD-L1 blockade in urothelial cancer. The CDR3 runs to 16 residues. V was clipped by 4 bases and J by 2 bases, with 15 bases between them. Germline values: CDR1 MNHNS, CDR2 SASEGT. The repertoire was sequenced with immunoSEQ multiplex PCR; TCRdb's copy has only in-frame clones and lacks some. Among about 110,000 clones listed, about 85% were seen once. The clonotype originates from a man in his forties or fifties with urothelial cancer. The chain joins TRBV6-1 to TRBJ1-5; the D gene is possibly TRBD1 (6 bases). The sample consisted of PBMCs, taken around atezolizumab (anti-PD-L1) treatment. CDR3 DNA: TGTGCCAGCAGTGGGGTACAGGGAGCGGGCAATCAGCCCCAGCATTTT. It is translated as CASSGVQGAGNQPQHF.